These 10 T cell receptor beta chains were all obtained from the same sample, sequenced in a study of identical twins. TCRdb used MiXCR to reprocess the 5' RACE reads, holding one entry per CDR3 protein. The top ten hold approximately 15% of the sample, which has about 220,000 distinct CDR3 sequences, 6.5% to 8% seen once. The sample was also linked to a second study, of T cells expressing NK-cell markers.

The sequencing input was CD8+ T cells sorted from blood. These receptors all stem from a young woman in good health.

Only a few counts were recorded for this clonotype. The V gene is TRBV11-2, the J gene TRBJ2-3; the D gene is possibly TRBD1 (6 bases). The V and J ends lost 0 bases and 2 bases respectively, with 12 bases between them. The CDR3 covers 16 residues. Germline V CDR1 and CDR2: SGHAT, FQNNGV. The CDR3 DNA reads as TGTGCCAGCAGCTTAGACTTGCAGGGGTCCACAGATACGCAGTATTTT. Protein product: CASSLDLQGSTDTQYF.

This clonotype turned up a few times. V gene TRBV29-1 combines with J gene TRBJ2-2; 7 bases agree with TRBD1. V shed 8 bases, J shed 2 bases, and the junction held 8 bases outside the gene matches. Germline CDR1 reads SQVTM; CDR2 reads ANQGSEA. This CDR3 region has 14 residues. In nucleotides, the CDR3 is TGCAGCATGACGGACAGGATCAACACCGGGGAGCTGTTTTTT. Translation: CSMTDRINTGELFF.

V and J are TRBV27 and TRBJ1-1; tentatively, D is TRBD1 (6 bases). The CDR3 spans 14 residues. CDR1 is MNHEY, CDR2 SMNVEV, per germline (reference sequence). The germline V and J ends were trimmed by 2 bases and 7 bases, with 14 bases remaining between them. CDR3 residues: CASSLIQGDNEAFF. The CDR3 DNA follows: TGTGCCAGCAGTTTAATACAGGGAGATAATGAAGCTTTCTTT.

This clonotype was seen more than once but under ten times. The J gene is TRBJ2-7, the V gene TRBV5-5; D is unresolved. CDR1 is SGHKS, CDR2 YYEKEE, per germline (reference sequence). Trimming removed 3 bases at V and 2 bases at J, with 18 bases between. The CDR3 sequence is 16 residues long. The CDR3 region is CASSSKTDKLTYEQYF. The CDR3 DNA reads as TGTGCCAGCAGCTCGAAAACTGACAAACTAACCTACGAGCAGTACTTC. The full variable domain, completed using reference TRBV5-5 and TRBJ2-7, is DAGVTQSPTHLIKTRGQQVTLRCSPISGHKSVSWYQQVLGQGPQFIFQYYEKEERGRGNFPDRFSARQFPNYSSELNVNALLLGDSALYLCASSSKTDKLTYEQYFGPGTRLTVT.

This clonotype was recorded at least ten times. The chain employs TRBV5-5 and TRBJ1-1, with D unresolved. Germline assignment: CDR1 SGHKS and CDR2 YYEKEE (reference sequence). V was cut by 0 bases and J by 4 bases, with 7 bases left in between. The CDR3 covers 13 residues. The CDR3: CASSLGLGTEAFF. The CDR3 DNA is TGTGCCAGCAGCTTGGGTTTGGGCACTGAAGCTTTCTTT.

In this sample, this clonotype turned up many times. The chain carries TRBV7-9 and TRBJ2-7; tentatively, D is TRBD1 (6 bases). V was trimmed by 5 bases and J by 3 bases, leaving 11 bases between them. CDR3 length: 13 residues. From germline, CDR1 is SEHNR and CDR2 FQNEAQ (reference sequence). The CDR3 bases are TGTGCCAGCAGCAAACAGGGCAACTACGAGCAGTACTTC. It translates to CASSKQGNYEQYF.

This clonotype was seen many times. The CDR3, as DNA: TGCAGCGTTGCTATTGGGGCCTACGAGCAGTACTTC. Encoded protein: CSVAIGAYEQYF. The chain uses TRBV29-1 and TRBJ2-7; D unresolved. The CDR3 is made up of 12 amino acids. The germline gives CDR1 SQVTM, CDR2 ANQGSEA. Trimming stripped 4 bases from V and 2 bases from J, with 9 bases between.

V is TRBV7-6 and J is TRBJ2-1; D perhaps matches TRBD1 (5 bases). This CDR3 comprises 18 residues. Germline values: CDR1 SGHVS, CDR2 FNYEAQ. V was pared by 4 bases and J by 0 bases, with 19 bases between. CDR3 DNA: TGTGCCAGCAGCTCGATAAAGGGGCCCCCGAGCTCCTACAATGAGCAGTTCTTC. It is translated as CASSSIKGPPSSYNEQFF.

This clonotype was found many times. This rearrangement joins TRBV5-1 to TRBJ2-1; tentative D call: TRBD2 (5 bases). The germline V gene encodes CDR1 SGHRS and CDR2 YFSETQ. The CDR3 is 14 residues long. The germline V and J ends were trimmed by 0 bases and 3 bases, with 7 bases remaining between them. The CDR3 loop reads CASSLAGLYNEQFF. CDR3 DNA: TGCGCCAGCAGCTTGGCCGGACTCTACAATGAGCAGTTCTTC.

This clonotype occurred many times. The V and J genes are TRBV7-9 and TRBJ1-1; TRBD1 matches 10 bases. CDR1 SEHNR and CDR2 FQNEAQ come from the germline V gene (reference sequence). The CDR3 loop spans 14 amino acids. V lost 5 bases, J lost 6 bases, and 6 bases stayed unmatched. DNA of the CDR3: TGTGCCAGCAGCCGTGGACAGGGGGGACCTGAAGCTTTCTTT. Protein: CASSRGQGGPEAFF.